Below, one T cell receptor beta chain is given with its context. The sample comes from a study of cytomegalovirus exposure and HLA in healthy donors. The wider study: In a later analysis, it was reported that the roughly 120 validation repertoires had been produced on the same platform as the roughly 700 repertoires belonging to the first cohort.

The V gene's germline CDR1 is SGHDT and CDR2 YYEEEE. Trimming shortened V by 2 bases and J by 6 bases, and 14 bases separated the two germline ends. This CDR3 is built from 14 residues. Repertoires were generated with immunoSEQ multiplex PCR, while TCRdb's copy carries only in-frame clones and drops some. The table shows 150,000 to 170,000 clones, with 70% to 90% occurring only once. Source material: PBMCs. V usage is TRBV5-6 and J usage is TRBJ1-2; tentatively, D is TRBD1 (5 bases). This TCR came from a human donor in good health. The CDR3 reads CASSFGSGFDGYTF. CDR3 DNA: TGTGCCAGCAGCTTCGGATCAGGGTTTGATGGCTACACCTTC.